The 8 T cell receptor beta chains below come from one sample, sequenced in a study of cytomegalovirus exposure and HLA in healthy donors. This table comes from immunoSEQ multiplex PCR, and its TCRdb copy is limited to in-frame clones, with some not included. The table shows 150,000 to 180,000 clones, with about 86% occurring only once. Sequenced input: PBMCs. The receptors originated from a human donor in good health.

The chain employs TRBV15 and TRBJ2-1, with 8 bases fitting TRBD1. CDR1 is LNHNV, CDR2 YYDKDF, per germline (reference sequence). The J segment lost 2 bases and the V segment lost 1 base, leaving 7 bases of the junction unmatched. There are 17 residues in the CDR3. This CDR3 is CATSRVGPTGAYNEQFF. CDR3 sequence (DNA): TGTGCCACCAGCAGAGTAGGCCCGACAGGGGCCTACAATGAGCAGTTCTTC.

The rearrangement uses TRBV6-4 and TRBJ2-2, with 10 bases fitting TRBD2. Germline V gene sequence: CDR1 MRHNA, CDR2 SNTAGT. The length of the CDR3 is 18 residues. J lost 0 bases, V lost 2 bases, and 6 bases had no gene match. CDR3 sequence (DNA): TGTGCCAGCAGTGACGGAGCGGGGGGGGACGCGAACACCGGGGAGCTGTTTTTT. Translated: CASSDGAGGDANTGELFF.

In this sample, this clone turned up once. In nucleotides, the CDR3 is TGTGCCAGCAGCTTGGGTAGGACAGGGAGGATCCAGCATTTT. Its translation: CASSLGRTGRIQHF. V and J are TRBV5-6 and TRBJ1-5; 8 bases agree with TRBD1. The germline V gene encodes CDR1 SGHDT and CDR2 YYEEEE. This CDR3 contains 14 residues. With 0 bases clipped from V and 12 bases from J, the junction kept 8 bases outside the gene matches. The full variable domain, rest sourced from reference TRBV5-6 and TRBJ1-5, is DAGVTQSPTHLIKTRGQQVTLRCSPKSGHDTVSWYQQALGQGPQFIFQYYEEEERQRGNFPDRFSGHQFPNYSSELNVNALLLGDSALYLCASSLGRTGRIQHFGDGTRLSIL.

This chain uses TRBV29-1 with TRBJ1-2; D perhaps matches TRBD1 (5 bases). CDR3 length: 12 residues. Trimming removed 6 bases at V and 5 bases at J, with 13 bases between. Per the germline V gene, CDR1 is SQVTM and CDR2 is ANQGSEA. CDR3 nucleotide sequence: TGCAGCGTAGTGACAGACAATTATGGCTACACCTTC. This sequence encodes CSVVTDNYGYTF. The full variable domain, its missing parts supplied by reference TRBV29-1 and TRBJ1-2, is SAVISQKPSRDICQRGTSLTIQCQVDSQVTMMFWYRQQPGQSLTLIATANQGSEATYESGFVIDKFPISRPNLTFSTLTVSNMSPEDSSIYLCSVVTDNYGYTFGSGTRLTVV.

This clone was observed a handful of times. This chain joins TRBV7-3 and TRBJ2-7, with 8 bases lining up with TRBD1. The CDR3 runs 13 residues. CDR1 SGHTA and CDR2 FQGTGA come from the germline V gene. Trimming took 5 bases from V and 6 from J; bases not matched to a gene: 6. CDR3 nucleotides: TGTGCCAGCAGCGTCGACAGGGGAGGCGAGCAGTACTTC. This translates into CASSVDRGGEQYF.

This clone has a handful of counts. This chain joins TRBV5-1 and TRBJ2-1; D is unresolved. Between the trimmed V and J ends, which lost 1 base and 1 base, there was a span of 6 bases. In germline, CDR1 is SGHRS, CDR2 YFSETQ. This CDR3 region has 14 residues. CDR3 bases: TGCGCCAGCAGCTTGACTGCTTCCTACAATGAGCAGTTCTTC. Amino acid sequence: CASSLTASYNEQFF.

V is TRBV7-3 and J is TRBJ2-3; 9 bases line up with TRBD2. In germline, CDR1 is SGHTA, CDR2 FQGTGA. The CDR3 extends over 17 amino acids. V lost 2 bases to trimming and J lost 6 bases; unmatched junction nucleotides: 12. The CDR3, as DNA: TGTGCCAGCAGCTTATCTCCATTAGCGGGAGTTTCCGATACGCAGTATTTT. As protein: CASSLSPLAGVSDTQYF.

This chain connects TRBV9 to TRBJ2-1; D possibly corresponds to TRBD1 (5 bases). The germline V gene encodes CDR1 SGDLS and CDR2 YYNGEE. The CDR3 sequence is 13 residues long. V was shortened by 3 bases and J by 4 bases, with 8 bases between the two germline ends. The CDR3: CASSAGQYNEQFF. DNA of the CDR3: TGTGCCAGCAGCGCCGGACAATACAATGAGCAGTTCTTC.